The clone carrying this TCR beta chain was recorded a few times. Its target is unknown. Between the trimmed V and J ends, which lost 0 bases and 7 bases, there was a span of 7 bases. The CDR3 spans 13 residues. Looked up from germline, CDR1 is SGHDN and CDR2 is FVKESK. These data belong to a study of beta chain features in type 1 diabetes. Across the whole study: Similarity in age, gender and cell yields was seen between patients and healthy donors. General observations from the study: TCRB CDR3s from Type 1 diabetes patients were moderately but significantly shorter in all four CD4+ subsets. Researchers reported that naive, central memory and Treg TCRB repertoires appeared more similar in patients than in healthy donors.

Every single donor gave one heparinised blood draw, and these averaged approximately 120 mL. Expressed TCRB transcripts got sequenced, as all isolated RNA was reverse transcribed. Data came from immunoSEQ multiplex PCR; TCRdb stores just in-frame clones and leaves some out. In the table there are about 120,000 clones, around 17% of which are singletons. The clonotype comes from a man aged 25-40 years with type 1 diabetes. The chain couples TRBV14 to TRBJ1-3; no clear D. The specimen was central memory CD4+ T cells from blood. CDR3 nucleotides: TGTGCCAGCAGCCAAGAGCAGCGGAACACCATATATTTT. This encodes CASSQEQRNTIYF.